The source of this T cell receptor (beta chain) is a study of blood T cell repertoires in COVID-19. Overall study: The samples span acute and convalescent COVID-19 from the United States, Italy and Spain.

The authors' processing: Using reference gene primer amplification, nucleated cell counts were estimated. Sequencing was performed with immunoSEQ multiplex PCR; in TCRdb, only in-frame clones are kept and a portion is missing. V, J and clone size were drawn from that table, and D and trimming were deduced from the DNA. The profile shows more than 250,000 clones, over 75% of them singletons. The CDR3 runs to 12 residues. V lost 1 base and J lost 11, with 9 bases in between. The germline V gene encodes CDR1 SGHTA and CDR2 FQGNSA. Source material: peripheral blood. The V call is TRBV7-2, the J call TRBJ2-1; tentative D call: TRBD2 (7 bases). This receptor was obtained from a man aged 45-60 years with active or convalescent COVID-19. This chain's CDR3 is CASSLEGGKQFF. CDR3 nucleotide sequence: TGTGCCAGCAGCTTAGAGGGGGGGAAGCAGTTCTTC.